Following are 25 T cell receptor beta chains from one sample sequenced in a study of T cells in localized non-small cell lung cancer. The protocol was immunoSEQ multiplex PCR, while the TCRdb copy is restricted to in-frame clones and leaves out a portion. This table holds 26,000 or so clones, over 80% found once. The starting material was peripheral blood, obtained before any cancer treatment. The source of these receptors is a male donor at least 60 years old with stage I lung adenocarcinoma.

The chain combines TRBV5-4 with TRBJ2-2, with TRBD1 matching 7 bases. The CDR3 loop spans 17 amino acids. V lost 3 bases, J lost 5 bases, and 13 bases stayed unmatched. Germline assignment: CDR1 SGHNT and CDR2 YYREEE (reference sequence). The CDR3 loop is CASSSGGSGTATGELFF. The CDR3 region has the DNA TGTGCCAGCAGCTCGGGTGGATCCGGGACAGCTACCGGGGAGCTGTTTTTT.

This clone was seen once. J is TRBJ1-6 and V is TRBV6-1, with TRBD1 as a possible D gene (5 bases). The CDR3 covers 15 residues. V lost 1 base and J 7 bases, leaving 11 bases between the germline ends. The germline V gene has CDR1 MNHNS and CDR2 SASEGT. In nucleotides, the CDR3 is TGTGCCAGCAGTGAAGAGAGGGGTATAAATTCACCCCTCCACTTT. This translates into CASSEERGINSPLHF.

The V call is TRBV14, the J call TRBJ2-3; D unresolved. CDR1 is SGHDN and CDR2 is FVKESK in the germline V gene. The V and J ends lost 1 base and 2 bases respectively, with 7 bases between them. CDR3 length equals 14 residues. The CDR3 loop reads CASSQAAFTDTQYF. The CDR3 DNA sequence: TGTGCCAGCAGCCAAGCAGCATTCACAGATACGCAGTATTTT.

This clone was seen only once. J is TRBJ1-6 and V is TRBV11-2; D uncertain. V lost 2 bases, J lost 0 bases, and 8 bases lay in between. This CDR3 has 16 residues. The germline V gene encodes CDR1 SGHAT and CDR2 FQNNGV. CDR3 in amino acids: CASSLLASSYNSPLHF. The CDR3 DNA reads TGTGCCAGCAGCTTACTGGCGAGCTCCTATAATTCACCCCTCCACTTT.

The gene calls are TRBV27 and TRBJ2-5, with TRBD2 identical over 12 bases. V dropped 3 bases and J dropped 7; count of bases not matched to a gene: 3. The CDR3 is 14 residues long. Germline-derived CDR1 and CDR2 are MNHEY and SMNVEV (reference sequence). The CDR3 DNA reads TGTGCCAGCAGTTTGCTAGCGGGGGGGAGGACCCAGTACTTC. Its translation: CASSLLAGGRTQYF.

For the CDR3, the DNA is TGTGCCAGCAGTTCTTCCGGGACAGGGTACCAGCCCCAGCATTTT. It is translated as CASSSSGTGYQPQHF. The rearrangement joins TRBV28 to TRBJ1-5, with TRBD1 identical over 9 bases. V lost 4 bases, J lost 7 bases, and 8 bases stayed unmatched. Germline assignment: CDR1 MDHEN and CDR2 SYDVKM. There are 15 residues in the CDR3. The whole variable domain, remainder taken from reference TRBV28 and TRBJ1-5, is DVKVTQSSRYLVKRTGEKVFLECVQDMDHENMFWYRQDPGLGLRLIYFSYDVKMKEKGDIPEGYSVSREKKERFSLILESASTNQTSMYLCASSSSGTGYQPQHFGDGTRLSIL.

V usage is TRBV7-9 and J usage is TRBJ1-2, with D perhaps TRBD1 (5 bases). CDR3 size: 14 residues. Germline V gene data show CDR1 as SEHNR and CDR2 as FQNEAQ (reference sequence). V was clipped by 1 base and J by 4 bases, with 10 bases between them. CDR3 sequence reads: CASSLVDSVYGYTF. Here the CDR3 DNA reads TGTGCCAGCAGCTTAGTCGACAGCGTCTATGGCTACACCTTC.

This chain uses TRBV11-2 with TRBJ2-3, with a tentative D call TRBD2 (5 bases). Germline CDR1 SGHAT, CDR2 FQNNGV. CDR3 length: 11 residues. The V and J ends lost 5 bases and 8 bases respectively, with 8 bases between them. The CDR3 here is CASSKEGTQYF. The CDR3 bases are TGTGCCAGCAGCAAAGAGGGTACGCAGTATTTT.

V gene TRBV2 combines with J gene TRBJ2-6; D is ambiguous. This CDR3 spans 15 amino acids. Germline assignment: CDR1 SNHLY and CDR2 FYNNEI. Trimming stripped 7 bases from V and 0 bases from J, with 10 bases between. Here the CDR3 reads CASNLHDSGANVLTF. CDR3 bases: TGTGCCAGCAATCTTCATGACTCTGGGGCCAACGTCCTGACTTTC.

The chain recombines TRBV5-1 with TRBJ1-5; no definite D call. This CDR3 is built from 15 residues. CDR1 is SGHRS, CDR2 YFSETQ, per germline. V was cut by 2 bases and J by 6 bases, with 15 bases left in between. The CDR3 protein is CASSLNGVRSQPQHF. The DNA of the CDR3 is TGCGCCAGCAGCTTAAATGGGGTGAGGTCTCAGCCCCAGCATTTT.

The chain links TRBV30 to TRBJ2-7; possible D gene TRBD1, 5 bases. The CDR3 is 14 amino acids. Trimming removed 1 base from V and 1 base from J, with 11 bases in between. Looked up from germline, CDR1 is GTSNPN and CDR2 is SVGIG (reference sequence). This chain's CDR3 is CAWSDSGRSYEQYF. The CDR3 bases are TGTGCCTGGAGTGATTCAGGGCGGTCCTACGAGCAGTACTTC.

The rearrangement links TRBV6-5 to TRBJ1-1; D gene ambiguous. Germline CDR1 MNHEY, CDR2 SVGAGI. The CDR3 totals 12 residues. Trimming took off 0 bases at V and 1 base at J, with 0 bases between the two ends. The CDR3 DNA follows: TGTGCCAGCAGTTACTCGAACACTGAAGCTTTCTTT. This translates into CASSYSNTEAFF.

This clone was seen a single time. The chain joins TRBV30 to TRBJ2-3, with D possibly being TRBD2 (7 bases). V lost 1 base and J lost 2, with 16 bases in between. The CDR3 has 16 residues. CDR1 and CDR2 (germline): GTSNPN, SVGIG (reference sequence). CDR3 sequence reads: CAWSAGGGGPTDTQYF. For the CDR3, the DNA is TGTGCCTGGAGTGCGGGGGGCGGGGGCCCCACAGATACGCAGTATTTT.

The V gene is TRBV10-1, the J gene TRBJ1-2; 8 bases fit TRBD1. Losses at the gene ends were 6 bases for V and 2 bases for J; bases not matched to a gene: 11. The CDR3 runs to 16 residues. Germline CDR1 is WNHNN and CDR2 is SYGVQD (reference sequence). CDR3 DNA sequence: TGCGCCAGCAGCCATGGACAGGGAATTTGGAACTATGGCTACACCTTC. The encoded protein is CASSHGQGIWNYGYTF.

This sequence joins TRBV5-1 and TRBJ1-2; 7 nucleotides line up with TRBD1. The CDR3 loop spans 13 amino acids. V lost 3 bases, J lost 6 bases, and 5 bases stayed unmatched. CDR1 and CDR2 (germline): SGHRS, YFSETQ. The chain's CDR3 is CASSWGTDDGYTF. CDR3 sequence (DNA): TGCGCCAGCAGCTGGGGGACAGACGATGGCTACACCTTC.

The gene calls are TRBV30 and TRBJ1-6, with D tentatively TRBD1 (5 bases). This CDR3 is built from 14 residues. Germline V gene sequence: CDR1 GTSNPN, CDR2 SVGIG (reference sequence). V lost 0 bases and J 7 bases, leaving 10 bases between the germline ends. For the CDR3, the DNA is TGTGCCTGGAGTGTGTGGGGGGGGAATTCACCCCTCCACTTT. As protein: CAWSVWGGNSPLHF.

The sample holds a few counts of this clone. The rearrangement links TRBV30 to TRBJ2-6; D ambiguous. Trimming pared 2 bases from V and 0 bases from J, leaving 5 bases between. The CDR3 length is 14 residues. Germline V gene data show CDR1 as GTSNPN and CDR2 as SVGIG (reference sequence). CDR3 loop: CAWSTSSGANVLTF. CDR3 coding DNA: TGTGCCTGGAGTACCAGCTCTGGGGCCAACGTCCTGACTTTC. Looking up the rest from reference TRBV30 and TRBJ2-6 gives the full variable domain: SQTIHQWPATLVQPVGSPLSLECTVEGTSNPNLYWYRQAAGRGLQLLFYSVGIGQISSEVPQNLSASRPQDRQFILSSKKLLLSDSGFYLCAWSTSSGANVLTFGAGSRLTVL.

The chain combines TRBV15 with TRBJ1-3, with TRBD1 matching 7 bases. This CDR3 has 15 residues. The J segment lost 4 bases and the V segment lost 0 bases, leaving 3 bases of the junction unmatched. Per the germline V gene, CDR1 is LNHNV and CDR2 is YYDKDF (reference sequence). CDR3 sequence reads: CATSRDRGPGNTIYF. The CDR3 nucleotides are TGTGCCACCAGCAGAGATAGGGGGCCAGGAAACACCATATATTTT. Full variable domain (rest looked up from reference TRBV15 and TRBJ1-3): DAMVIQNPRYQVTQFGKPVTLSCSQTLNHNVMYWYQQKSSQAPKLLFHYYDKDFNNEADTPDNFQSRRPNTSFCFLDIRSPGLGDTAMYLCATSRDRGPGNTIYFGEGSWLTVV.

The chain employs TRBV10-2 and TRBJ2-4; D unresolved. The CDR3 has 15 residues. In germline, CDR1 is WSHSY, CDR2 SAAADI. With 4 bases removed from V and 2 bases from J, the gap between germline ends came to 12 bases. In nucleotides, the CDR3 is TGCGCCAGCAGTGGCTTGGGATCGACCAAAAACATTCAGTACTTC. Translated: CASSGLGSTKNIQYF.

The chain carries TRBV30 and TRBJ1-4, with TRBD1 as a possible D gene (6 bases). Trimming took off 3 bases at V and 3 bases at J, with 17 bases between the two ends. The CDR3 is made up of 16 amino acids. CDR1 GTSNPN and CDR2 SVGIG come from the germline V gene (reference sequence). The CDR3 DNA follows: TGTGCCTGGAGGAGTAAGGGGGGGGTACCTAATGAAAAACTGTTTTTT. Translating it yields CAWRSKGGVPNEKLFF.

This sequence joins TRBV7-9 and TRBJ2-5; TRBD2 might be the D (5 bases). CDR1 is SEHNR, CDR2 FQNEAQ, per germline (reference sequence). This CDR3 comprises 14 residues. V gave up 5 bases and J gave up 7 bases, with 17 bases separating them. CDR3 sequence (DNA): TGTGCCAGCAGCACTCCCCTGGGTGGAGGGACCCAGTACTTC. Protein sequence: CASSTPLGGGTQYF.

The rearrangement uses TRBV18 and TRBJ1-1, with D uncertain. With 3 bases removed from V and 0 bases from J, the gap between germline ends came to 8 bases. CDR1 and CDR2 (germline): KGHSH, LQKENI. CDR3 length equals 14 residues. This chain's CDR3 is CASSPTGMNTEAFF. The CDR3 region has the DNA TGTGCCAGCTCACCCACGGGAATGAACACTGAAGCTTTCTTT.

V gene TRBV2 combines with J gene TRBJ2-1; 10 bases line up with TRBD2. V shed 11 bases, J shed 5 bases, and the junction held 6 bases outside the gene matches. The CDR3 consists of 13 residues. Germline lookup yields CDR1 SNHLY and CDR2 FYNNEI. The CDR3 loop is CAGSSGGNNEQFF. DNA for the CDR3: TGTGCCGGTTCTAGCGGGGGCAACAATGAGCAGTTCTTC.

The chain couples TRBV7-2 to TRBJ2-5; either TRBD1 or TRBD2 may fit D (5 bases each). The germline V gene has CDR1 SGHTA and CDR2 FQGNSA. CDR3 size: 14 residues. Trimming shortened V by 3 bases and J by 0 bases, and 8 bases separated the two germline ends. CDR3 nucleotides: TGTGCCAGCAGCTTGGGACCGAACCAAGAGACCCAGTACTTC. It specifies CASSLGPNQETQYF.

The genes are TRBV15 and TRBJ1-5; D is uncertain. Looked up from germline, CDR1 is LNHNV and CDR2 is YYDKDF (reference sequence). The CDR3 is 13 residues long. V was cut by 0 bases and J by 7 bases, with 7 bases left in between. The CDR3 here is CATSRDEWQPQHF. As DNA, the CDR3 is TGTGCCACCAGCAGAGATGAATGGCAGCCCCAGCATTTT. Using reference TRBV15 and TRBJ1-5 for the parts outside the CDR3, the full variable domain is DAMVIQNPRYQVTQFGKPVTLSCSQTLNHNVMYWYQQKSSQAPKLLFHYYDKDFNNEADTPDNFQSRRPNTSFCFLDIRSPGLGDTAMYLCATSRDEWQPQHFGDGTRLSIL.